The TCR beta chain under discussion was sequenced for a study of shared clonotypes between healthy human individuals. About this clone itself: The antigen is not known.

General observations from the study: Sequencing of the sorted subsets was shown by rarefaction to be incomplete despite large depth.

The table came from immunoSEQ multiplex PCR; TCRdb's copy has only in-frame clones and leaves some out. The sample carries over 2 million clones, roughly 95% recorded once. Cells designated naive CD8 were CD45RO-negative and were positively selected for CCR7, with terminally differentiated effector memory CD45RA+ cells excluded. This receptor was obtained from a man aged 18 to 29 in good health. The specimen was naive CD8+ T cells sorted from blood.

The CDR3 sequence is CASSQGPNIQETQYF. The CDR3 DNA is TGTGCCAGCAGCCAGGGCCCCAACATCCAAGAGACCCAGTACTTC. J is TRBJ2-5 and V is TRBV4-2; D not resolved. The V gene's germline CDR1 is LGHNA and CDR2 YNFKEQ. This CDR3 has 15 amino acids. V lost 3 bases and J lost 1, with 12 bases in between.